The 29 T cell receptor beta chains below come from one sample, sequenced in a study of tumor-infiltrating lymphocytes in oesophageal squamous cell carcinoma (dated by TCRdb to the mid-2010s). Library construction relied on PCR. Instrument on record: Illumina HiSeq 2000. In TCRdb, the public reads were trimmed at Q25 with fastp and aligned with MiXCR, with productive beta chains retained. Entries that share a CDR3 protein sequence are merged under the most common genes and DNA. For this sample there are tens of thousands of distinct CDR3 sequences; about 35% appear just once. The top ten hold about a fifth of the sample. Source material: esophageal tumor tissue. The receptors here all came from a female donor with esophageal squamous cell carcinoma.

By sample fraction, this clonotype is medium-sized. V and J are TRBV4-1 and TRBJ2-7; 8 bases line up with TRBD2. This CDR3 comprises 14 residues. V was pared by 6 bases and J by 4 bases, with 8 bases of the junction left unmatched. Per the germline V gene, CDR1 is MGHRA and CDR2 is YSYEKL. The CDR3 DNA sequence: TGCGCCAGCAGTTTAACTAGCGGAACTTACGAGCAGTACTTC. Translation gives CASSLTSGTYEQYF.

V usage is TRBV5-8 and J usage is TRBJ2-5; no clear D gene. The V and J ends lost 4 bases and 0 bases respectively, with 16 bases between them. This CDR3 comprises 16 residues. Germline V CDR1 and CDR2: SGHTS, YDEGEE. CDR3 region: CASSPQRGTYQETQYF. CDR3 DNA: TGTGCCAGCAGCCCCCAGCGTGGCACGTACCAAGAGACCCAGTACTTC. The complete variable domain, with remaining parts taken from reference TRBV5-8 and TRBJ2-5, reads EAGVTQSPTHLIKTRGQQATLRCSPISGHTSVYWYQQALGLGLQFLLWYDEGEERNRGNFPPRFSGRQFPNYSSELNVNALELEDSALYLCASSPQRGTYQETQYFGPGTRLLVL.

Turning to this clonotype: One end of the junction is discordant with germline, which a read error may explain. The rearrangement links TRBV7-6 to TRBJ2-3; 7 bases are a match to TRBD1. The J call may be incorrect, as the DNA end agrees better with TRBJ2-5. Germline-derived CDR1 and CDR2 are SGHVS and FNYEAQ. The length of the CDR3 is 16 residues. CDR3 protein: CASSLARTGGQETQYF. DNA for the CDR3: TGTGCTAGCAGCTTAGCCCGGACAGGAGGTCAAGAGACCCAGTACTTC.

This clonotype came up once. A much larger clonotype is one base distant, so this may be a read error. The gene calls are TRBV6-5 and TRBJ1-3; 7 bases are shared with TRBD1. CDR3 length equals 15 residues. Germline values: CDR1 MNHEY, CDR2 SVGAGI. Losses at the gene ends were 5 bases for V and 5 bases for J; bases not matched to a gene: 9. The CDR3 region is CASSTRDRARNTIYF. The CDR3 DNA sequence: TGTGCCAGCAGTACCAGAGACAGGGCTAGAAACACCATATATTTT.

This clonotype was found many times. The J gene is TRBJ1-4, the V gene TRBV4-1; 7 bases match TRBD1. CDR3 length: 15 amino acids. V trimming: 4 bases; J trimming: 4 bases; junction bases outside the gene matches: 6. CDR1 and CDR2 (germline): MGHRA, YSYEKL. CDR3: CASSLWGQSNEKLFF. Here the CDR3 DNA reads TGCGCCAGCAGCCTCTGGGGACAGAGTAATGAAAAACTGTTTTTT.

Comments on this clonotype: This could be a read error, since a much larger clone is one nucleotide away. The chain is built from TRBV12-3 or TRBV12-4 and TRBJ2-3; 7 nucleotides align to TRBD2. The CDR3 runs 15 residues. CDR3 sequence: CASSFGGFSTDAQYF. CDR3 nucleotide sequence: TGTGCCAGCAGTTTCGGGGGGTTTAGCACAGATGCGCAGTATTTT.

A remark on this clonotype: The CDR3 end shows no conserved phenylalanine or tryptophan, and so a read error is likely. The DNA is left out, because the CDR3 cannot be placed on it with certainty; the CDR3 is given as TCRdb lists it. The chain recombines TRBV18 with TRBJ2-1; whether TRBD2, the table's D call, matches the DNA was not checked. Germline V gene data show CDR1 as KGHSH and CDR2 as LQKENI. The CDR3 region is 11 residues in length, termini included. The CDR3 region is CASSPQLRLAG.

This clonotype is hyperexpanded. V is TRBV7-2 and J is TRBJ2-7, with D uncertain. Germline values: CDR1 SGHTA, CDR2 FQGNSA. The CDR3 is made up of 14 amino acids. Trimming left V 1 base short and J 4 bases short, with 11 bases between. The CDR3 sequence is CASSLGGGLYEQYF. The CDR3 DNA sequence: TGTGCCAGCAGCTTAGGTGGCGGCCTTTACGAGCAGTACTTC.

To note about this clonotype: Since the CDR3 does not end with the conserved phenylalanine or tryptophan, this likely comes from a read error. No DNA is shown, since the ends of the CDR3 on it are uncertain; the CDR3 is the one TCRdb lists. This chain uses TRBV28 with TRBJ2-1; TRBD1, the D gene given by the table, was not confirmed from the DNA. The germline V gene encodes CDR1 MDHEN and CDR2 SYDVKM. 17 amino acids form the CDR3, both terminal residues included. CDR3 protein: CASSSTPGTVLGYTFGS.

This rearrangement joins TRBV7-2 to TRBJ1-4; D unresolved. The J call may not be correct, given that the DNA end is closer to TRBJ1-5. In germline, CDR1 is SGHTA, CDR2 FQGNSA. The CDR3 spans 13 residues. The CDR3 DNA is TGTGCCAGCAGCTTAGCGAAGAATCAGCCCCAGCATTTT. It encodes CASSLAKNQPQHF.

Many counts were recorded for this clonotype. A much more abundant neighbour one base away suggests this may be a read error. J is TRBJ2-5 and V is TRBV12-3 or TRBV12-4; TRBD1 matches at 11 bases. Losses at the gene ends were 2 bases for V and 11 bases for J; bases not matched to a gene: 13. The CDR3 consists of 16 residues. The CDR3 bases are TGTGCCAGCAGTTTACGGAGGACAGGGGGCCTCAATGAGCAGTACTTC. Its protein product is CASSLRRTGGLNEQYF.

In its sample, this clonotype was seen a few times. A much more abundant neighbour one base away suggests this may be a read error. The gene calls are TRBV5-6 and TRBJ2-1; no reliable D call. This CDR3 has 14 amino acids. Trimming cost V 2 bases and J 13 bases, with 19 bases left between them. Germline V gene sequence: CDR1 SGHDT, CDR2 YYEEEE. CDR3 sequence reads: CASSLSGIGETQFF. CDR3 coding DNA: TGTGCCAGCAGCTTATCTGGGATCGGAGAGACCCAGTTCTTC. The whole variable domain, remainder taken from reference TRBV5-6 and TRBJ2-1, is DAGVTQSPTHLIKTRGQQVTLRCSPKSGHDTVSWYQQALGQGPQFIFQYYEEEERQRGNFPDRFSGHQFPNYSSELNVNALLLGDSALYLCASSLSGIGETQFFGPGTRLTVL.

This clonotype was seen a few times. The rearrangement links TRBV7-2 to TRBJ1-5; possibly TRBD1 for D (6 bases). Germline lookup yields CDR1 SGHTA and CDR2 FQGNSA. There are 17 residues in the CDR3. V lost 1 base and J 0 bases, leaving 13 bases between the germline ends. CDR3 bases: TGTGCCAGCAGCTTAGGTTCGTTGGGGGCTAGCAATCAGCCCCAGCATTTT. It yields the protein CASSLGSLGASNQPQHF.

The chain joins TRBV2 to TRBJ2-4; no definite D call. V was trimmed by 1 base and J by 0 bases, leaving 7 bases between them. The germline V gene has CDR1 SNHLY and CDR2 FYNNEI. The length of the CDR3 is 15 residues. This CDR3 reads CASSEGSLAKNIQYF. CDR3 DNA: TGTGCCAGCAGTGAAGGCAGTCTAGCCAAAAACATTCAGTACTTC.

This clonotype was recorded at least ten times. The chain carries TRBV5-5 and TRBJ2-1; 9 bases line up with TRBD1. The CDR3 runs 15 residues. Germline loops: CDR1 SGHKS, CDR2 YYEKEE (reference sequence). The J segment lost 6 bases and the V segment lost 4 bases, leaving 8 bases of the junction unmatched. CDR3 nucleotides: TGTGCCAGCAGCCCGAGGACAGGGGACCTCAATGAGCAGTTCTTC. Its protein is CASSPRTGDLNEQFF.

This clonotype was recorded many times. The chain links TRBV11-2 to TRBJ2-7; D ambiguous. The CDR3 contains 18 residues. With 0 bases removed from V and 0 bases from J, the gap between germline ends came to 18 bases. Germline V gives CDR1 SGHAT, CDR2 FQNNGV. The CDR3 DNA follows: TGTGCCAGCAGCTTAGATCAGGTTACTCGGGCGAGCTCCTACGAGCAGTACTTC. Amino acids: CASSLDQVTRASSYEQYF.

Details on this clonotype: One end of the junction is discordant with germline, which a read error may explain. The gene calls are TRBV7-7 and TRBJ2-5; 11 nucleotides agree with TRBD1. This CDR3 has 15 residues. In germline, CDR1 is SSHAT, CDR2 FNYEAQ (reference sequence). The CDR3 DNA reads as TGTGCTAGCAGCCGCGGACAGGGGGCGATGGAGACCCAGTACTTC. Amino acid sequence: CASSRGQGAMETQYF.

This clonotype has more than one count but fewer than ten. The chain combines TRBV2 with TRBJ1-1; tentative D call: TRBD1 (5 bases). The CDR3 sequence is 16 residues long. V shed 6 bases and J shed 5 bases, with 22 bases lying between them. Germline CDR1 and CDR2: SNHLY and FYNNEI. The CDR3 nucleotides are TGTGCCAGCAGACCCCTCACGGGACTTGAGGGGACTGAAGCTTTCTTT. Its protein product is CASRPLTGLEGTEAFF.

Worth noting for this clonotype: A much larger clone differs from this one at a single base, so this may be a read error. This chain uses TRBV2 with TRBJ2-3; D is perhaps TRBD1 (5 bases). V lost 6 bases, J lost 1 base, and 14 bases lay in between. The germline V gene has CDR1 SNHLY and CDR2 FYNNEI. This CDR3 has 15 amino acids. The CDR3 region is CASRIQGTGTDTQYF. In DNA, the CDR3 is TGTGCCAGCAGAATCCAGGGAACTGGCACAGATACGCAGTATTTT.

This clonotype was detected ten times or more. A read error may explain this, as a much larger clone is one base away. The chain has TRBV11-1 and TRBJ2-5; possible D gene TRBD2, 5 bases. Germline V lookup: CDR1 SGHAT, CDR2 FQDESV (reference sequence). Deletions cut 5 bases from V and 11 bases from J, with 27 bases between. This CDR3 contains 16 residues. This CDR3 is CASSPSPWVPSNEQYF. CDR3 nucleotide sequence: TGTGCCAGCAGCCCGAGCCCTTGGGTTCCTAGCAATGAGCAGTACTTC. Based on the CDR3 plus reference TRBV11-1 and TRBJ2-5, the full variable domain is EAEVAQSPRYKITEKSQAVAFWCDPISGHATLYWYRQILGQGPELLVQFQDESVVDDSQLPKDRFSAERLKGVDSTLKIQPAELGDSAMYLCASSPSPWVPSNEQYFGPGTRLLVL.

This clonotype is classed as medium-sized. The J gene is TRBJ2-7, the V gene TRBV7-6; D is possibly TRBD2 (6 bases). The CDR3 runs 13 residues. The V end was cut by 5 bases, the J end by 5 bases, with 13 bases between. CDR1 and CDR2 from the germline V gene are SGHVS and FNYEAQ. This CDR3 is CASSRSGSNEQYF. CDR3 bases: TGTGCCAGCAGCCGGAGCGGGTCAAACGAGCAGTACTTC.

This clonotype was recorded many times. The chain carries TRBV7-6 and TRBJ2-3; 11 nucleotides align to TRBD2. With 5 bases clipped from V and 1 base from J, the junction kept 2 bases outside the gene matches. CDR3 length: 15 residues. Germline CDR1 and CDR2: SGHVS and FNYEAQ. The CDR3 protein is CASSQTSGGTDTQYF. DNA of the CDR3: TGTGCCAGCAGCCAGACTAGCGGGGGCACAGATACGCAGTATTTT.

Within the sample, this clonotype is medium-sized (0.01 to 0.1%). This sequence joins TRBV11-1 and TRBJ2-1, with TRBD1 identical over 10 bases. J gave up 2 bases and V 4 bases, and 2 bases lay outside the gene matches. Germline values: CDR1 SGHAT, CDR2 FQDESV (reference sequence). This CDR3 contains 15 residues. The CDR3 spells CASSYDRGPYNEQFF. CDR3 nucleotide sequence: TGTGCCAGCAGCTACGACAGGGGGCCCTACAATGAGCAGTTCTTC.

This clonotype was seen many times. In DNA form, the CDR3 reads TGTGCCAGCAGTAGCGGGGGGGGGTATCAGCCCCAGCATTTT. Protein sequence: CASSSGGGYQPQHF. V and J are TRBV6-1 and TRBJ1-5, with a possible D match to TRBD1 (5 bases). The germline V gene encodes CDR1 MNHNS and CDR2 SASEGT. V lost 5 bases and J lost 5, with 13 bases in between. This CDR3 is 14 amino acids long.

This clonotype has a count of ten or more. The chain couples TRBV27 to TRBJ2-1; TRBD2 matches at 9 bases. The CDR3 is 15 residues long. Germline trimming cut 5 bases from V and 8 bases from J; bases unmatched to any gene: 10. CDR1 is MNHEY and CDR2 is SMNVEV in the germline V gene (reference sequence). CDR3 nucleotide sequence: TGTGCCAGCAGTCGTAGCGGGAGCATCGTCGATGAGCAGTTCTTC. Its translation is CASSRSGSIVDEQFF.

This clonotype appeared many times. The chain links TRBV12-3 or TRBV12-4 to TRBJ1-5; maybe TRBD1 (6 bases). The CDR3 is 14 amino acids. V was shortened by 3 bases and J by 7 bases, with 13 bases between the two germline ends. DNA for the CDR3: TGTGCCAGCAGTTTTAGTACAGGGTCACAGCCCCAGCATTTT. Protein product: CASSFSTGSQPQHF.

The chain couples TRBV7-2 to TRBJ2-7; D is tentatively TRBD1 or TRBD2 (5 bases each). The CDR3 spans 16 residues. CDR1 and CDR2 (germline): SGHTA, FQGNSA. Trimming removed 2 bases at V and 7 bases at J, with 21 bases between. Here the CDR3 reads CASSLSSGTGLREQYF. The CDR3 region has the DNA TGTGCCAGCAGCTTAAGTTCCGGGACGGGGCTACGGGAGCAGTACTTC.

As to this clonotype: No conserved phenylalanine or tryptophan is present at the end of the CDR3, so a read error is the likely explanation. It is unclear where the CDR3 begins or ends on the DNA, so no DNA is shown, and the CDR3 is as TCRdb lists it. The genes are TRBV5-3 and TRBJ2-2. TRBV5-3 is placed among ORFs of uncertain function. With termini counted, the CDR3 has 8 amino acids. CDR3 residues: CASSFASG.

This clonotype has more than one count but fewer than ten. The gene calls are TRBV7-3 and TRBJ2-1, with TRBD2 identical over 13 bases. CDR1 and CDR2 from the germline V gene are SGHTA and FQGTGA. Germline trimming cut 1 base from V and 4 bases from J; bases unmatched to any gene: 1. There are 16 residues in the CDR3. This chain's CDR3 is CASSLRGLAGYNEQFF. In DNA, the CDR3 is TGTGCCAGCAGCTTAAGGGGACTAGCGGGGTACAATGAGCAGTTCTTC.